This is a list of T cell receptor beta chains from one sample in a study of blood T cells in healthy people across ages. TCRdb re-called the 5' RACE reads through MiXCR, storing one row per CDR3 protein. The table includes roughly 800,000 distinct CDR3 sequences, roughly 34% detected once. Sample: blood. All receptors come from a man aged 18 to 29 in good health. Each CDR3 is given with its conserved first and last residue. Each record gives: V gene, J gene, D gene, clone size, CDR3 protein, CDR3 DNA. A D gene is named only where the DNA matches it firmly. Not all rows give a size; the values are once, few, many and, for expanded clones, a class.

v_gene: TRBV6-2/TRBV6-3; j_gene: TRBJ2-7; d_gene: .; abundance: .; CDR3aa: CASSFQFTGCEQYF; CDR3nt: TGTGCCAGCAGTTTCCAATTTACAGGGTGCGAGCAGTACTTC
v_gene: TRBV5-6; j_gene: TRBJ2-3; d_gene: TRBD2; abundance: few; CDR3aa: CASSFTGTSSDTQYF; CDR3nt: TGTGCCAGCAGCTTTACCGGGACTAGTTCAGATACGCAGTATTTT
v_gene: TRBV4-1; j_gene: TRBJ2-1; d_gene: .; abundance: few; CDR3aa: CASSSRMGEGNNEQFF; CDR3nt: TGCGCCAGCAGCTCACGTATGGGCGAAGGAAACAATGAGCAGTTCTTC
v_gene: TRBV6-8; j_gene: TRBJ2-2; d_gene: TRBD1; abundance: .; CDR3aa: CASSFTGAGTGELFF; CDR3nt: TGTGCCAGCAGTTTCACAGGGGCGGGCACCGGGGAGCTGTTTTTT
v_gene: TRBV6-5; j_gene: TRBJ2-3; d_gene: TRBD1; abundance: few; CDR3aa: CASSLDRAAQYF; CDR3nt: TGTGCCAGCAGCCTGGACAGGGCTGCGCAGTATTTT
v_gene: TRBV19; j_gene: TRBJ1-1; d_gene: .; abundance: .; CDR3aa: CASTKRGAMNTEAFF; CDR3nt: TGTGCCAGTACCAAGAGGGGGGCAATGAACACTGAAGCTTTCTTT
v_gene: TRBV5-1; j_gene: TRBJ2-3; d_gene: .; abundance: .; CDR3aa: CASRIGQSTDTQYF; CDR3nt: TGCGCCAGCAGGATAGGACAGAGCACAGATACGCAGTATTTT
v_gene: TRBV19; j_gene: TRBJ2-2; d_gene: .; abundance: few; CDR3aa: CASSRQGRNGELFF; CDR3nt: TGTGCCAGTAGTAGGCAGGGGCGTAACGGGGAGCTGTTTTTT
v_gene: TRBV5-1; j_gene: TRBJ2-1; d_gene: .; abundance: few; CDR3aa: CASTQMGSGNERFF; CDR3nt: TGCGCCAGCACCCAGATGGGATCCGGCAATGAGCGGTTCTTC
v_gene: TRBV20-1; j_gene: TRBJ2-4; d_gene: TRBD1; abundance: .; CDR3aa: CSAWGQTKNIQYF; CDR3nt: TGCAGTGCTTGGGGACAGACCAAAAACATTCAGTACTTC
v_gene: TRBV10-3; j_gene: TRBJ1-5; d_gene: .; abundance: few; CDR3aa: CAISNGDQPQHF; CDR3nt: TGTGCCATCAGTAACGGCGATCAGCCCCAGCATTTT
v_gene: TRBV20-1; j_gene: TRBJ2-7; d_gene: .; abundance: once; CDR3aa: CSAKGGSGPPYEQYF; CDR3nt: TGCAGTGCTAAGGGAGGTAGCGGTCCTCCGTACGAGCAGTACTTC
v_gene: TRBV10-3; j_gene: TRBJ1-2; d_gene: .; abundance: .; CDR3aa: CAISDTRGGSGYTF; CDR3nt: TGTGCCATCAGTGACACAAGAGGGGGTTCAGGCTACACCTTC
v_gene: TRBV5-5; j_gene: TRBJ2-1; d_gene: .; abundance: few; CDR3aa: CASSVGWRNEQFF; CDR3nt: TGTGCCAGCAGCGTGGGCTGGAGGAACGAGCAGTTCTTC
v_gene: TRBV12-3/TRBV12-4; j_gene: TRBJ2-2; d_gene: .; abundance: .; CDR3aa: CASSPRSGELFF; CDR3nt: TGTGCCAGCAGCCCCCGTTCTGGGGAGCTGTTTTTT
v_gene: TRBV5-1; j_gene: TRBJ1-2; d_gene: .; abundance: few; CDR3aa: CASGLGDGLGYTF; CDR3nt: TGCGCCAGCGGCTTGGGGGACGGTCTCGGCTACACCTTC
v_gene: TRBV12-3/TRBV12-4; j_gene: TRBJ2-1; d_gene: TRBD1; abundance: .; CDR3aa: CASTLPGQGYNNEQFF; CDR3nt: TGTGCCAGCACCCTACCGGGACAGGGGTACAACAATGAGCAGTTCTTC
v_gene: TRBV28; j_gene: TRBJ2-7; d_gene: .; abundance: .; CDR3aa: CASSWGVLYNEQYF; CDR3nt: TGTGCCAGCAGTTGGGGAGTTCTATACAATGAGCAGTACTTC
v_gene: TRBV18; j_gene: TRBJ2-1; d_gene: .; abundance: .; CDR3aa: CASSPPFRASNARMDNEQFF; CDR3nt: TGTGCCAGCTCACCACCGTTCCGGGCGTCAAATGCCCGGATGGACAATGAGCAGTTCTTC
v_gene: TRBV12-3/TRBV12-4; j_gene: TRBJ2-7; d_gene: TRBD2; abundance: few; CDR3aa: CASSLVDLGLAGYNEQYF; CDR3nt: TGTGCCAGCAGTTTAGTGGATTTGGGACTAGCGGGGTACAATGAGCAGTACTTC
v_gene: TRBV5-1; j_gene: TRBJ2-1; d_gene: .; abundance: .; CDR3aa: CASSWPRGTEDEQFF; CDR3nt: TGCGCCAGCAGCTGGCCGAGGGGGACTGAGGATGAGCAGTTCTTC
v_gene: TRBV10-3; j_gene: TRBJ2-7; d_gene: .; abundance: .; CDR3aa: CAISESWSEGNHEQYF; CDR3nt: TGTGCCATCAGTGAGTCTTGGTCTGAAGGGAACCACGAGCAGTACTTC